The clone carrying this T cell receptor (beta chain) was counted between two and nine times. The target antigen is unknown. The CDR3 totals 14 residues. Looked up from germline, CDR1 is SGDLS and CDR2 is YYNGEE. The germline V and J ends were trimmed by 4 bases and 5 bases, with 12 bases remaining between them. TCRdb recomputed calls from the 5' RACE reads with MiXCR, one row per CDR3 protein. The sample yields 380,000 or so distinct CDR3 sequences, under 15% seen once. The data are from a study of T-cell memory formation after mild COVID-19. Study-wide points: Certain responding clones were present in pre-infection memory, suggesting participation of cross-reactive memory.

The rearrangement uses TRBV9 and TRBJ1-4; D uncertain. The clonotype was recovered from a man younger than 35 who had mild COVID-19 (a few samples of this study predate the infection). Cell type and time point are not known. The sample consisted of PBMCs or a T cell subset sorted from them (not recorded which). This chain's CDR3 is CASSPSAQNEKLFF. The CDR3 coding sequence is TGTGCCAGCAGCCCGTCAGCCCAGAATGAAAAACTGTTTTTT.